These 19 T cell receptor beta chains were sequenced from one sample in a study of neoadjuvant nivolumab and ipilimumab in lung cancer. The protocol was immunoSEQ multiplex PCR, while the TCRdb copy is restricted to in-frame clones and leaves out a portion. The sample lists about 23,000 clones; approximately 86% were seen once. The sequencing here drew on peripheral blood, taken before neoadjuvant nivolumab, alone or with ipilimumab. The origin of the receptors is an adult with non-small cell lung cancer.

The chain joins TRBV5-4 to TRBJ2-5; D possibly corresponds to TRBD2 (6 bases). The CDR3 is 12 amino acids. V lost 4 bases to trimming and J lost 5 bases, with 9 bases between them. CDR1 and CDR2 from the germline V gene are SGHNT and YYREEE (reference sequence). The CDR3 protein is CASSRDSETQYF. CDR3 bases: TGTGCCAGCAGCCGGGACTCCGAGACCCAGTACTTC.

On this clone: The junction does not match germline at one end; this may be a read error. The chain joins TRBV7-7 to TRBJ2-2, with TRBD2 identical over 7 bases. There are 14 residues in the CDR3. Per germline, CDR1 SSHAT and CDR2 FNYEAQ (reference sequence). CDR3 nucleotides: TGTGCTAGCAGGGCTAGCGGAAACACCGGGGAGCTGTTTTTT. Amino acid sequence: CASRASGNTGELFF.

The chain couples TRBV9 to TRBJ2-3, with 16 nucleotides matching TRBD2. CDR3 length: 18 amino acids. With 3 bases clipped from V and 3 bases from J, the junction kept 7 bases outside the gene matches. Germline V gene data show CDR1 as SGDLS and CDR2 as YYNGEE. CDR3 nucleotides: TGTGCCAGCAGCGCTACCGGGACTAGCGGGAGGGCGACAGATACGCAGTATTTT. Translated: CASSATGTSGRATDTQYF. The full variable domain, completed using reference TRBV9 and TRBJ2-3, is DSGVTQTPKHLITATGQRVTLRCSPRSGDLSVYWYQQSLDQGLQFLIQYYNGEERAKGNILERFSAQQFPDLHSELNLSSLELGDSALYFCASSATGTSGRATDTQYFGPGTRLTVL.

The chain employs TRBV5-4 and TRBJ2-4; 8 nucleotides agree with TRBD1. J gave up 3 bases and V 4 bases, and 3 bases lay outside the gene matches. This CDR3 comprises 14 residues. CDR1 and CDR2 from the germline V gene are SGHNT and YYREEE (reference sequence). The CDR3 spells CASSRTGYKNIQYF. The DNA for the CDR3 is TGTGCCAGCAGCCGGACAGGGTACAAAAACATTCAGTACTTC.

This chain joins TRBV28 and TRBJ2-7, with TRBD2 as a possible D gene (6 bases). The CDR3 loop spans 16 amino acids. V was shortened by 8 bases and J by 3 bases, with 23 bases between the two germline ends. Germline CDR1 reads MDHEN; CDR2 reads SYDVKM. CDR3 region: CASHSRAAGLNYEQYF. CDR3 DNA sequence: TGTGCCAGCCATTCCCGGGCGGCGGGGTTAAACTACGAGCAGTACTTC.

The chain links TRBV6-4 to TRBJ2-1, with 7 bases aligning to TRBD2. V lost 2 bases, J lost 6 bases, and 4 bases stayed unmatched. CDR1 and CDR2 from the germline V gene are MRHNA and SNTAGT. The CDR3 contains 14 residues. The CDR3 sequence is CASSDNGGSNEQFF. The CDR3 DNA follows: TGTGCCAGCAGTGACAATGGCGGGAGCAATGAGCAGTTCTTC.

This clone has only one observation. The CDR3 sequence: CASSQGTGGYNEQFF. The CDR3 DNA reads TGCGCCAGCAGCCAAGGGACAGGGGGCTACAATGAGCAGTTCTTC. The chain employs TRBV4-3 and TRBJ2-1, with 10 nucleotides matching TRBD1. Germline CDR1 LGHNA, CDR2 YSLEER. Trimming removed 1 base from V and 3 bases from J; junction bases left unmatched: 0. The CDR3 loop spans 15 amino acids.

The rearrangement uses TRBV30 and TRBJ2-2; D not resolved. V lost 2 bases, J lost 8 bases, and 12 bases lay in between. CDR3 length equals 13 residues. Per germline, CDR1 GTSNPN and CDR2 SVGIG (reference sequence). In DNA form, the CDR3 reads TGTGCCTGGAGTCTTGGTCGTTGGGGGGAGCTGTTTTTT. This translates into CAWSLGRWGELFF.

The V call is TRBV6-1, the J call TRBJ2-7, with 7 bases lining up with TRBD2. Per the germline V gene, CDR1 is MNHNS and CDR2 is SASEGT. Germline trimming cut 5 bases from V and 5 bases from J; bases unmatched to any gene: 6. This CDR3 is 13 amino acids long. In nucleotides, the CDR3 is TGTGCCAGCAGTACACGGGGGGAGGACGAGCAGTACTTC. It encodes CASSTRGEDEQYF.

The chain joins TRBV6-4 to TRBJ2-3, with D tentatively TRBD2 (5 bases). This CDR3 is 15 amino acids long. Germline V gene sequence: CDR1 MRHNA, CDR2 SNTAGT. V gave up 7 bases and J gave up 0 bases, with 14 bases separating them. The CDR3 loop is CASKRGPLSTDTQYF. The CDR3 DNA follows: TGTGCCAGCAAACGAGGGCCGCTAAGCACAGATACGCAGTATTTT.

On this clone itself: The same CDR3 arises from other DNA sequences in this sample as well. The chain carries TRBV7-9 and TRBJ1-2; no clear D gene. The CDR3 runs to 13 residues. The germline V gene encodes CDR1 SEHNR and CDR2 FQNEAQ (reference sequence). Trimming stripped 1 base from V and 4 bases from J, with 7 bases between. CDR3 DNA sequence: TGTGCCAGCAGCTTAGGGACTGGCTATGGCTACACCTTC. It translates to CASSLGTGYGYTF.

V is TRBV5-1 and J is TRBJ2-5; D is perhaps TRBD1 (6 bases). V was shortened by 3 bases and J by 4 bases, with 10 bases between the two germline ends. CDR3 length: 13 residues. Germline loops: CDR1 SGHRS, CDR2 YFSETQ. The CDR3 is CASSWTRGETQYF. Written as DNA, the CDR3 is TGCGCCAGCAGCTGGACCAGGGGAGAGACCCAGTACTTC.

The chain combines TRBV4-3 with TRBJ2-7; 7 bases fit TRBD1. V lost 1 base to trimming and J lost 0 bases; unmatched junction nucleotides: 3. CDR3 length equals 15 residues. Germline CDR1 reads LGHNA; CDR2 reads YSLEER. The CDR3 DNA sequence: TGCGCCAGCAGCCAAGGGACAGGTAGCTCCTACGAGCAGTACTTC. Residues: CASSQGTGSSYEQYF.

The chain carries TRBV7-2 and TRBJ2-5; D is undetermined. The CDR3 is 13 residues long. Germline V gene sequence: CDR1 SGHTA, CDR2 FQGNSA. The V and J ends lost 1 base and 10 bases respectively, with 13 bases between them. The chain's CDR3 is CASSLGTTADQYF. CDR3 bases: TGTGCCAGCAGCTTAGGGACGACGGCGGACCAGTACTTC.

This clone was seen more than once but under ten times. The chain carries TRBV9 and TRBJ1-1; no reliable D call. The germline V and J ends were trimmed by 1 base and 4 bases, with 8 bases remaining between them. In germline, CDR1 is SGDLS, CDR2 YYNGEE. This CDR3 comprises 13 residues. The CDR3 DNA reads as TGTGCCAGCAGCGTATCCGACTTCACTGAAGCTTTCTTT. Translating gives CASSVSDFTEAFF.

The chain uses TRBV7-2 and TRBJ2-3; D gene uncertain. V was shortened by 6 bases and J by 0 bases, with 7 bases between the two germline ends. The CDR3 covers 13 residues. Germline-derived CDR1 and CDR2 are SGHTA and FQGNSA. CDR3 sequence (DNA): TGTGCCAGCAGGGTTTCTAGCACAGATACGCAGTATTTT. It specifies CASRVSSTDTQYF.

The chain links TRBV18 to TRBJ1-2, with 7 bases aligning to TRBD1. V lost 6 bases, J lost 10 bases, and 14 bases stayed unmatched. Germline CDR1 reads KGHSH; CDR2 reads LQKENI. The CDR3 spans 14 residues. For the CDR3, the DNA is TGTGCCAGCTCCCAGGGACAGACAGGGACGGACTACACCTTC. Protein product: CASSQGQTGTDYTF. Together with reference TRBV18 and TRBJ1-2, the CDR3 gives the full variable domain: NAGVMQNPRHLVRRRGQEARLRCSPMKGHSHVYWYRQLPEEGLKFMVYLQKENIIDESGMPKERFSAEFPKEGPSILRIQQVVRGDSAAYFCASSQGQTGTDYTFGSGTRLTVV.

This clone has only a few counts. CDR3 in DNA: TGCGCCAGCAAGCTGGAGGAGACCCAGTACTTC. This codes for CASKLEETQYF. J is TRBJ2-5 and V is TRBV5-1, with no clear D. Germline V gives CDR1 SGHRS, CDR2 YFSETQ. CDR3 length: 11 amino acids. V was shortened by 6 bases and J by 5 bases, with 8 bases between the two germline ends.

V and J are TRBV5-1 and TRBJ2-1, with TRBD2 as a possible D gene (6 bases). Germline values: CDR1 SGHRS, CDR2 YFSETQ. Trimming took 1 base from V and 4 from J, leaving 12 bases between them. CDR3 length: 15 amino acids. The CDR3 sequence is CASSLTSSEYNEQFF. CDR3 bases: TGCGCCAGCAGCTTGACTAGCTCCGAATACAATGAGCAGTTCTTC. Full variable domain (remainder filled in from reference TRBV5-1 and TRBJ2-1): KAGVTQTPRYLIKTRGQQVTLSCSPISGHRSVSWYQQTPGQGLQFLFEYFSETQRNKGNFPGRFSGRQFSNSRSEMNVSTLELGDSALYLCASSLTSSEYNEQFFGPGTRLTVL.